The 14 T cell receptor beta chains presented below share a single source sample, sequenced in a study of blood T cells in healthy people across ages. Together with a sample-barcoded 5' primer, a J-beta primer mix was included in a second PCR lasting roughly 6 to 12 cycles. MiXCR was run by TCRdb on the 5' RACE reads, yielding one entry per CDR3 protein. The sample has about 640,000 distinct CDR3 sequences, about 30% seen once. The sample was blood. All receptors derive from a woman at least 80 years old in good health.

This clonotype was seen ten or more times. This sequence joins TRBV12-3 or TRBV12-4 and TRBJ1-1, with 7 bases matching TRBD1. The trim removed 6 bases at V and 6 bases at J, leaving 13 bases unmatched. The CDR3 spans 15 residues. The CDR3 is CASREGARVRPEAFF. In nucleotides, the CDR3 is TGTGCCAGCAGAGAGGGGGCGAGAGTCCGCCCTGAAGCTTTCTTT.

The chain carries TRBV7-2 and TRBJ2-5, with D maybe TRBD2 (6 bases). The CDR3 loop spans 15 amino acids. Germline loops: CDR1 SGHTA, CDR2 FQGNSA. The V end lost 5 bases, the J end lost 2 bases, and 15 bases lay between the germline ends. The CDR3 DNA reads as TGTGCCAGCAGCCTCGGGAGCGCGGGACAAGAGACCCAGTACTTC. Its translation is CASSLGSAGQETQYF.

This clonotype appeared many times. The chain uses TRBV5-1 and TRBJ2-5; D may be TRBD2 (5 bases). V lost 0 bases to trimming and J lost 4 bases, with 10 bases between them. Germline CDR1 and CDR2: SGHRS and YFSETQ. This CDR3 region has 14 residues. CDR3 sequence reads: CASSLAAGLETQYF. DNA of the CDR3: TGCGCCAGCAGCTTGGCGGCCGGACTAGAGACCCAGTACTTC.

V is TRBV20-1 and J is TRBJ1-2; TRBD1 might be the D (5 bases). The CDR3 is made up of 15 amino acids. Germline assignment: CDR1 DFQATT and CDR2 SNEGSKA (reference sequence). V was clipped by 3 bases and J by 4 bases, with 18 bases between them. Written as DNA, the CDR3 is TGCAGTGCTAGGTCCCCGATAACAGGAGTCTATGGCTACACCTTC. This codes for CSARSPITGVYGYTF.

At least ten counts were recorded for this clonotype. The chain carries TRBV15 and TRBJ2-7, with TRBD2 identical over 8 bases. Germline loops: CDR1 LNHNV, CDR2 YYDKDF (reference sequence). V lost 1 base and J lost 7; bases outside the gene matches: 9. CDR3 length: 15 amino acids. Here the CDR3 DNA reads TGTGCCACCAGCAGAGGTAGCGGGGCGGTTTCTGAGCAGTACTTC. It codes for CATSRGSGAVSEQYF. Drawing the rest from reference TRBV15 and TRBJ2-7, the complete variable domain is DAMVIQNPRYQVTQFGKPVTLSCSQTLNHNVMYWYQQKSSQAPKLLFHYYDKDFNNEADTPDNFQSRRPNTSFCFLDIRSPGLGDTAMYLCATSRGSGAVSEQYFGPGTRLTVT.

This clonotype showed up many times. This sequence joins TRBV12-3 or TRBV12-4 and TRBJ1-2; D not resolved. Trimming took 6 bases from V and 2 from J, leaving 16 bases between them. The CDR3 covers 15 residues. CDR3 region: CASSPNTEGNYGYTF. As DNA, the CDR3 is TGTGCCAGCAGCCCCAATACCGAGGGAAACTATGGCTACACCTTC.

With regard to this clonotype: It is likely a read error, because the conserved phenylalanine at the end of the CDR3 is missing. The chain recombines TRBV27 with TRBJ1-1; TRBD1 is a possible D gene (6 bases). Germline values: CDR1 MNHEY, CDR2 SMNVEV (reference sequence). The CDR3 contains 15 residues. The V and J ends lost 5 bases and 6 bases respectively, with 19 bases between them. CDR3 sequence reads: CASSPDYRDNAEAFS. DNA for the CDR3: TGTGCCAGCAGTCCCGACTACAGGGATAACGCTGAAGCTTTCTCT.

J is TRBJ2-7 and V is TRBV20-1; D gene ambiguous. Trimming left V 0 bases short and J 4 bases short, with 13 bases between. Germline CDR1 DFQATT, CDR2 SNEGSKA (reference sequence). This CDR3 has 14 residues. The CDR3, as DNA: TGCAGTGCTAGAGATGAGCACAGCGATTACGAGCAGTACTTC. The encoded protein is CSARDEHSDYEQYF.

Many counts were recorded for this clonotype. The chain has TRBV2 and TRBJ1-4, with D perhaps TRBD1 (6 bases). The CDR3 has 15 residues. CDR1 is SNHLY and CDR2 is FYNNEI in the germline V gene. V was shortened by 7 bases and J by 6 bases, with 18 bases between the two germline ends. CDR3 DNA sequence: TGTGCCAGCATAAGACAGGTCGGGACGGATGAAAAACTGTTTTTT. Amino acids: CASIRQVGTDEKLFF.

A few counts support this clonotype. The chain is built from TRBV6-2 or TRBV6-3 and TRBJ1-1; unclear D gene. The CDR3 extends over 12 amino acids. Trimming cost V 6 bases and J 12 bases, with 17 bases left between them. From germline, CDR1 is MNHEY and CDR2 SVGEGT. The CDR3 DNA reads TGTGCCAGCAGCAACACGGGCCCAGATTCTTTCTTT. It is translated as CASSNTGPDSFF.

The chain carries TRBV20-1 and TRBJ2-1; D unclear. The CDR3 spans 14 residues. CDR1 and CDR2 (germline): DFQATT, SNEGSKA (reference sequence). Trimming left V 2 bases short and J 0 bases short, with 8 bases between. CDR3 in DNA: TGCAGTGCTAGACGACCTTACTCCTACAATGAGCAGTTCTTC. This gives the protein CSARRPYSYNEQFF.

This clonotype was observed many times. Here the CDR3 DNA reads TGTGCCAGCAGTTTAAGGCGGGCTAGCGGGGCCGCAGGCGGGGAGACCCAGTACTTC. The encoded protein is CASSLRRASGAAGGETQYF. The chain combines TRBV27 with TRBJ2-5; 9 bases are a match to TRBD2. From germline, CDR1 is MNHEY and CDR2 SMNVEV (reference sequence). The CDR3 is made up of 19 amino acids. V dropped 2 bases and J dropped 5; count of bases not matched to a gene: 18.

This clonotype was detected only a few times. The chain recombines TRBV6-6 with TRBJ1-2; TRBD1 is a possible D gene (6 bases). The CDR3 covers 12 residues. V was shortened by 6 bases and J by 6 bases, with 11 bases between the two germline ends. CDR1 MNHNY and CDR2 SVGAGI come from the germline V gene (reference sequence). CDR3 nucleotide sequence: TGTGCCAGCAGCAGGGGAAGGGATGGCTACACCTTC. Protein sequence: CASSRGRDGYTF.

This clonotype was picked up one time. At one end the junction does not follow the germline gene, possibly because of a read error. The chain employs TRBV9 and TRBJ2-7; TRBD2 agrees at 11 bases. The CDR3 spans 16 residues. The germline gives CDR1 SGDLS, CDR2 YYNGEE. The CDR3 DNA follows: TGTGTCAGCAGCGTAAGGCTAGCGGGGGGAGATAAGGAGCAGTACTTC. The encoded protein is CVSSVRLAGGDKEQYF.